This entry describes one T cell receptor beta chain. The sample is drawn from a study of T cell responses to AZD1222 COVID-19 vaccine. V was clipped by 0 bases and J by 8 bases; unmatched bases: 5. Germline V lookup: CDR1 MNHEY, CDR2 SVGAGI. This CDR3 is 15 amino acids long. Using immunoSEQ multiplex PCR, the repertoire was profiled, and TCRdb retains in-frame clones only, with some absent. The top ten hold less than 3% of the sample, which has 75,000 to 100,000 clones, more than 75% seen once. This receptor was obtained from an adult in good health. The material was peripheral blood, obtained on day 0 of AZD1222 vaccination. The J gene is TRBJ1-4, the V gene TRBV6-5; 8 positions match TRBD1. The CDR3 spells CASSYSRGQNEKLFF. The CDR3 nucleotides read TGTGCCAGCAGTTACTCCAGGGGGCAGAACGAAAAACTGTTTTTT.